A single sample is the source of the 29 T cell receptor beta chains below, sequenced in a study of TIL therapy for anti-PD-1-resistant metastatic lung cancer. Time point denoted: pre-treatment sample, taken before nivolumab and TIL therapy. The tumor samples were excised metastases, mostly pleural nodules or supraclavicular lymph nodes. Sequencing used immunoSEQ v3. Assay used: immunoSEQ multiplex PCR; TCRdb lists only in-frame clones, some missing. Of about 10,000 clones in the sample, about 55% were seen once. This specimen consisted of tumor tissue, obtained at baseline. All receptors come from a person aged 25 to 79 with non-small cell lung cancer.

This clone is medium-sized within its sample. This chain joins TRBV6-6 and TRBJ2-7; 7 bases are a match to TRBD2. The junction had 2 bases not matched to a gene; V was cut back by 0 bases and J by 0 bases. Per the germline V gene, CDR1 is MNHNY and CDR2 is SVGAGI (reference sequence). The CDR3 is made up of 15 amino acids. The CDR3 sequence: CASSYSSGTSYEQYF. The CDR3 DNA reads TGTGCCAGCAGTTACTCGAGCGGGACCTCCTACGAGCAGTACTTC.

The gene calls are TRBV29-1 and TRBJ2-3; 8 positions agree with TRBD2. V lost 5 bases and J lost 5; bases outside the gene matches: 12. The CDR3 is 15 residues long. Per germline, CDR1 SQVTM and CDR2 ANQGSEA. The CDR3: CSVRGGEAGVDTQYF. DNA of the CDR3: TGCAGCGTTAGGGGGGGGGAAGCGGGAGTAGATACGCAGTATTTT.

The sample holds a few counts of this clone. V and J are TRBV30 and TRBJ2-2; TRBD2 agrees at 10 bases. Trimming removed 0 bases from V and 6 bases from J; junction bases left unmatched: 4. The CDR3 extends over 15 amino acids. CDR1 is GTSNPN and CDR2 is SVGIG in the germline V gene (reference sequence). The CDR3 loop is CAWSVQREGPGELFF. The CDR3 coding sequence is TGTGCCTGGAGTGTCCAGCGGGAGGGCCCCGGGGAGCTGTTTTTT.

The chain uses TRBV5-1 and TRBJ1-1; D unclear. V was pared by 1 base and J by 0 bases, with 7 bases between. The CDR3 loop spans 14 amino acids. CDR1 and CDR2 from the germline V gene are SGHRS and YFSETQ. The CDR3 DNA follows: TGCGCCAGCAGCTTGTACCAGATGAACACTGAAGCTTTCTTT. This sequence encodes CASSLYQMNTEAFF.

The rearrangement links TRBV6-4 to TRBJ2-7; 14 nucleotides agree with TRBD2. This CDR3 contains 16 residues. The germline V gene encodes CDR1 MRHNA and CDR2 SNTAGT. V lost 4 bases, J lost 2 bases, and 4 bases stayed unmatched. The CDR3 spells CASSGRTSGRPYEQYF. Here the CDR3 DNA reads TGTGCCAGCAGTGGGAGGACTAGCGGGAGGCCCTACGAGCAGTACTTC.

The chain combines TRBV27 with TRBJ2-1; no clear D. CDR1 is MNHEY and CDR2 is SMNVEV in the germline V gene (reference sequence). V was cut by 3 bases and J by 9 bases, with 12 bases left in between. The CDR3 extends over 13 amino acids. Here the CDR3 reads CASSFTLGSEQFF. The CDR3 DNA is TGTGCCAGCAGTTTTACCCTAGGTAGTGAGCAGTTCTTC.

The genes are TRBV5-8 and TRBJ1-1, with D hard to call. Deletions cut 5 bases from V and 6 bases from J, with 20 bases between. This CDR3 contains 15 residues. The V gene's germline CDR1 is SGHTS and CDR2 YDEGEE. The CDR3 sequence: CASSWQDGVGAEAFF. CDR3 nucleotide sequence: TGTGCCAGCAGTTGGCAGGACGGAGTTGGAGCTGAAGCTTTCTTT.

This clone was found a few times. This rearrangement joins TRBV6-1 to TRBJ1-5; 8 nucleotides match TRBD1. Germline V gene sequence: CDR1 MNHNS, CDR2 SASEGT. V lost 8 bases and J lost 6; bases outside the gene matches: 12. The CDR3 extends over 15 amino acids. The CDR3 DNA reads TGTGCCAGCCGGGTCCTGACAGGGGACGGTCAGCCCCAGCATTTT. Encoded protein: CASRVLTGDGQPQHF.

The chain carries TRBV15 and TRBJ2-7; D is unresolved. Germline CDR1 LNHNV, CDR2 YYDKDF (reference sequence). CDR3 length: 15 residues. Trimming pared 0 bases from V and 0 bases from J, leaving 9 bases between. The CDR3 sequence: CATSREGANSYEQYF. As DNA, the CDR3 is TGTGCCACCAGCAGAGAGGGCGCCAACTCCTACGAGCAGTACTTC.

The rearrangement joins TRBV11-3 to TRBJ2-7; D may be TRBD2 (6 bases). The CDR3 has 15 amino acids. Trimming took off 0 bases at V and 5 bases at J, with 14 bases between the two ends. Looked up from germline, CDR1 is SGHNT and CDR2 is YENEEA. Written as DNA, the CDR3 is TGTGCCAGCAGCTTAGATCCCGGAGCGGGTGACGAGCAGTACTTC. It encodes CASSLDPGAGDEQYF.

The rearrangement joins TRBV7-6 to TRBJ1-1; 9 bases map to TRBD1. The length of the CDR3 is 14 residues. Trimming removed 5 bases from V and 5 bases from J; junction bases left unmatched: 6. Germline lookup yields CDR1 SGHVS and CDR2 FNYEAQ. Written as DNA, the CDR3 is TGTGCCAGCAGCCAACAGGGGGCGCGGACTGAAGCTTTCTTT. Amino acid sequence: CASSQQGARTEAFF.

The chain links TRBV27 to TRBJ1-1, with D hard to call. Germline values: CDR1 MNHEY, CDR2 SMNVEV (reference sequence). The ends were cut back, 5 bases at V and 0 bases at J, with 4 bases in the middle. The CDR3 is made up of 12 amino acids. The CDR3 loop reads CASSDLNTEAFF. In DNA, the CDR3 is TGTGCCAGCAGTGACTTGAACACTGAAGCTTTCTTT.

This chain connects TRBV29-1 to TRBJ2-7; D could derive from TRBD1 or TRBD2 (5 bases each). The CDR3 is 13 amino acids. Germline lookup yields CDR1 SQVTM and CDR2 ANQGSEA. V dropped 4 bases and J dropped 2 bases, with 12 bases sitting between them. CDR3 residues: CSVGGPKTYEQYF. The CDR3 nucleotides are TGCAGCGTTGGGGGACCAAAGACCTACGAGCAGTACTTC.

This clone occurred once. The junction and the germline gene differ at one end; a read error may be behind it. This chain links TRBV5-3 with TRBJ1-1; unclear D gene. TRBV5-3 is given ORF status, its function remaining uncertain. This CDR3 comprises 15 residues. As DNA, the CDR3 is TGTGCCAGCAGCTTGCTTGGGGAGGGAAACACTGAAGCTTTCTTT. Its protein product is CASSLLGEGNTEAFF.

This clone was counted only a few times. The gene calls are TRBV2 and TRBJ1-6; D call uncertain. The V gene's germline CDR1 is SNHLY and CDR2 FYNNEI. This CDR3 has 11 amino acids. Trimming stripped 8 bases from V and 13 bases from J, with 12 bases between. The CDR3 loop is CASRSSAPLHF. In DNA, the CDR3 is TGTGCCAGCCGGTCGTCAGCTCCCCTCCACTTT.

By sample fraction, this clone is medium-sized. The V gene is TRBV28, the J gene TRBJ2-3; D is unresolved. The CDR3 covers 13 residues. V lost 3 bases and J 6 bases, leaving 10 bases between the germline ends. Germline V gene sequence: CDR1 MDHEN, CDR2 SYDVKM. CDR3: CASSFPGFDTQYF. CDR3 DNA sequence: TGTGCCAGCAGTTTCCCAGGCTTCGATACGCAGTATTTT.

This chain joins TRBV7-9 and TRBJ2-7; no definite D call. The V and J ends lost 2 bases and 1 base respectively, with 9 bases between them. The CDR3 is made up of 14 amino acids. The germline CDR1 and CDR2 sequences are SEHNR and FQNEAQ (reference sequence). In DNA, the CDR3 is TGTGCCAGCAGCTTATTCCAGCAGTCCTACGAGCAGTACTTC. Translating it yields CASSLFQQSYEQYF.

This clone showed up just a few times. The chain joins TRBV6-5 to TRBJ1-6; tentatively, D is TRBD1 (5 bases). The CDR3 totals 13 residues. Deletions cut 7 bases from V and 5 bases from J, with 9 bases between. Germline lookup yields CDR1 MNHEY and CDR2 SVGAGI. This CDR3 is CASKRGDNSPLHF. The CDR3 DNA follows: TGTGCCAGCAAACGGGGCGATAATTCACCCCTCCACTTT.

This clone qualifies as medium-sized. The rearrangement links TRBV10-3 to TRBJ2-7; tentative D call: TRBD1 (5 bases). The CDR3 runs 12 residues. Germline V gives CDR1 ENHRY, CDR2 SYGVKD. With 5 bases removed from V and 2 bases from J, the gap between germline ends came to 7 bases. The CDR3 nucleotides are TGTGCCATCAGTCCGACAGCCTACGAGCAGTACTTC. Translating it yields CAISPTAYEQYF.

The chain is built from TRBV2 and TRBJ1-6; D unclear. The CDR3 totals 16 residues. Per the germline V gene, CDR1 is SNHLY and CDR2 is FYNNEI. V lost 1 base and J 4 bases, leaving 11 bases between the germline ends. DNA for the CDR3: TGTGCCAGCAGTGAAGTATTTTTAGGGTATAATTCACCCCTCCACTTT. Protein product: CASSEVFLGYNSPLHF.

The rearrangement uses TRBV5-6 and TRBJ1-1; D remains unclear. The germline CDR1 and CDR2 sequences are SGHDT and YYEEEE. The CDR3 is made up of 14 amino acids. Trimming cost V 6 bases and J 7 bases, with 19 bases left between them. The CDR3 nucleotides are TGTGCCAGCACGGGAAGGCCGAGACCGAATGAAGCTTTCTTT. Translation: CASTGRPRPNEAFF.

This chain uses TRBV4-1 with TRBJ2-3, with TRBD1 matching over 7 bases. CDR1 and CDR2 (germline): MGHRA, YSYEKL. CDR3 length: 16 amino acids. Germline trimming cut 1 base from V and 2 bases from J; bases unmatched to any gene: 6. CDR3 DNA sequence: TGCGCCAGCAGCCAAGGACAGGGTTCCTACACAGATACGCAGTATTTT. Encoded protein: CASSQGQGSYTDTQYF.

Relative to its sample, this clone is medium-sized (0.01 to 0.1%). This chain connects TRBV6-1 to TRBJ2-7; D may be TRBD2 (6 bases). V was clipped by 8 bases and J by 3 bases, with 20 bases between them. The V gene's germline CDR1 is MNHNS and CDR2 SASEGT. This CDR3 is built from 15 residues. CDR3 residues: CASAEEGPIIYEQYF. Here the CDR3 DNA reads TGTGCCAGCGCGGAGGAGGGTCCAATTATCTACGAGCAGTACTTC.

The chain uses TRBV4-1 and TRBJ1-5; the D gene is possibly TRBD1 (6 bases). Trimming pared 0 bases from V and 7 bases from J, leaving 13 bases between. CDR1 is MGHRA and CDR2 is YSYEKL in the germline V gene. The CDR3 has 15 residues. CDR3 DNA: TGCGCCAGCAGCCAAGAGGGATTGAGGGGGCAGCCCCAGCATTTT. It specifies CASSQEGLRGQPQHF.

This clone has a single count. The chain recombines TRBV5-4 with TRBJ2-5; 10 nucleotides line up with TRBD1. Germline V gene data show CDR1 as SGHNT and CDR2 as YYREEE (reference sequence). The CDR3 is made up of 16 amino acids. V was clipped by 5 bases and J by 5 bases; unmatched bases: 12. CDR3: CASSLDPGQGWETQYF. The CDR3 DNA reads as TGTGCCAGCAGTCTCGATCCGGGACAGGGGTGGGAGACCCAGTACTTC.

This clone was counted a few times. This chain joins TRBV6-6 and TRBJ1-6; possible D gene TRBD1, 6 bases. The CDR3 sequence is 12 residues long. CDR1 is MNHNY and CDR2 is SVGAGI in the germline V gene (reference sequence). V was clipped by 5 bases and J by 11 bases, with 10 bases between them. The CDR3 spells CASSTGPAPLHF. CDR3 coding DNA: TGTGCCAGCAGTACAGGGCCCGCACCCCTCCACTTT.

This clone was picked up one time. The CDR3 nucleotides read TGTGCCAGCAGTATGACAAGGGGGGGATTAAACTATGGCTACACCTTC. It codes for CASSMTRGGLNYGYTF. The V gene is TRBV25-1, the J gene TRBJ1-2; D is perhaps TRBD1 (6 bases). Trimming pared 5 bases from V and 2 bases from J, leaving 18 bases between. Germline CDR1 reads MGHDK; CDR2 reads SYGVNS. The CDR3 is 16 residues long.

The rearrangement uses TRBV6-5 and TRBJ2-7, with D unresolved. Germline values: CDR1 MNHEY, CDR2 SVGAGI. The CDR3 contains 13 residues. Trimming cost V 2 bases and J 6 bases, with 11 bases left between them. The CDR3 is CASSYGEVGEQYF. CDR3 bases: TGTGCCAGCAGTTACGGGGAAGTGGGCGAGCAGTACTTC.

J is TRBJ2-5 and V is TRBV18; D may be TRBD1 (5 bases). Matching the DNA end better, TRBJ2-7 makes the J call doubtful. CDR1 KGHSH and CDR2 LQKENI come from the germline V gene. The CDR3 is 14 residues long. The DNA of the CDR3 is TGTGCCAGCTCACCACGTCAGGGATCCTACGAGCAGTACTTC. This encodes CASSPRQGSYEQYF.